Listed below are T cell receptor beta chains from one sample, sequenced in a study of CD8+ T cells in alopecia areata. Here immunoSEQ multiplex PCR was the method, and the copy in TCRdb shows in-frame clones only, minus some. Here the sample spans some 150,000 clones, around 50% being singletons. This specimen was CD8+ T cells sorted from blood, taken at week 0. The receptor set was obtained from a human donor with alopecia areata. Each CDR3 is given with its conserved first and last residue. The D gene is left open where the match is weak.

j_call	d_call	v_call	cdr3_aa
TRBJ1-1	-	TRBV5-6	CASSLVGQTEAFF
TRBJ2-3	-	TRBV29-1	CSPWGIDFEDTQYF
TRBJ1-2	-	TRBV29-1	CSAEVRVDGYTF
TRBJ2-3	-	TRBV5-4	CASSLDRGSTDTQYF
TRBJ1-2	TRBD1	TRBV27	CASSPGTGDYTF
TRBJ2-2	-	TRBV5-1	CASSPNTGELFF
TRBJ1-1	-	TRBV15	CATSSNTRGNTEAFF
TRBJ1-2	TRBD1	TRBV9	CASSPGLQGAKGYTF
TRBJ2-3	-	TRBV9	CASSVAQADTQYF
TRBJ2-1	-	TRBV4-3	CASSQDRGADEQFF
TRBJ2-1	TRBD2	TRBV9	CASSPSSGAMDNEQFF
TRBJ1-1	-	TRBV19	CASSPGGDTEAFF
TRBJ1-1	-	TRBV30	CAWSVVGRGTEAFF
TRBJ1-1	-	TRBV30	CAWSAGGTEAFF
TRBJ1-4	-	TRBV6-6	CASSYRSWEKLFF
TRBJ1-5	-	TRBV9	CASSVGGGNQPQHF
TRBJ1-1	TRBD1	TRBV30	CAWRTGPEAFF
TRBJ2-1	-	TRBV29-1	CSVPLAQKPYNEQFF
TRBJ2-3	-	TRBV7-6	CASSLEFTSPDTQYF
TRBJ1-6	-	TRBV9	CASSVGGQTNSPLHF
TRBJ2-6	TRBD1	TRBV9	CASSGDRASSGANVLTF
TRBJ2-7	TRBD1	TRBV29-1	CSADTGTAYEQYF
TRBJ1-5	-	TRBV4-3	CASSQDSNQPQHF
TRBJ2-2	TRBD1	TRBV6-5	CASSYAGGFGLFF
TRBJ2-1	TRBD2	TRBV2	CASSETSGADDEQFF
TRBJ1-2	-	TRBV29-1	CSVDAGTTYGYTF
TRBJ2-7	-	TRBV9	CASSVAAASSYEQYF
TRBJ1-4	-	TRBV27	CASSPDEKLFF
TRBJ2-3	-	TRBV9	CASSGDTQYF
TRBJ2-1	-	TRBV9	CASSVGRNPRVMDEQFF
TRBJ1-5	TRBD1	TRBV2	CASSPGTGPLDF
TRBJ2-2	-	TRBV7-9	CASSFAGTGELFF
TRBJ2-7	TRBD1	TRBV29-1	CSVRTGDSYEQYF
TRBJ2-5	TRBD2	TRBV29-1	CSVAISGEQETQYF
TRBJ1-6	-	TRBV11-1	CASSMGPAGSPLHF
TRBJ2-7	-	TRBV4-1	CASSHPTVPHEQYF
TRBJ1-1	-	TRBV19	CASVTENTEAFF
TRBJ2-1	-	TRBV13	CASSPRQLPDEQFF
TRBJ2-3	-	TRBV4-3	CASSPKGREDTQYF
TRBJ1-1	TRBD1	TRBV4-1	CASSHPTGTTEAFF
TRBJ1-1	-	TRBV15	CATSRDLGEDTEAFF
TRBJ2-1	-	TRBV28	CASSLELGNNEQFF
TRBJ1-2	TRBD1	TRBV5-6	CASSLETGGRGGYTF
TRBJ1-5	TRBD1	TRBV2	CASSVRDSSNQPQHF
TRBJ2-2	-	TRBV25-1	CASSPQGYTGELFF
TRBJ2-1	TRBD1	TRBV29-1	CSVGRQGSNEQFF
TRBJ2-7	-	TRBV13	CASSWGRRSYEQYF
TRBJ2-3	-	TRBV10-3	CAILDDTDTQYF
TRBJ2-2	-	TRBV9	CASSVASGNTGELFF